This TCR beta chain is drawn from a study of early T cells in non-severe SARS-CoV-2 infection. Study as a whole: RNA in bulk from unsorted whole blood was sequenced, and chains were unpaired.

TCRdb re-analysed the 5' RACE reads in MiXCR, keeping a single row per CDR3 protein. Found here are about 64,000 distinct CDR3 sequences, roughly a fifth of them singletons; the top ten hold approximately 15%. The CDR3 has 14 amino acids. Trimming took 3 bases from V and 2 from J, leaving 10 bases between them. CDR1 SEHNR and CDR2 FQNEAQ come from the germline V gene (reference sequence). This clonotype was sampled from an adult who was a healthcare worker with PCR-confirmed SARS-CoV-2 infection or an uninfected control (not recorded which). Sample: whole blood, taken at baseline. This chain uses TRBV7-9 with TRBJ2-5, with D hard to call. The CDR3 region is CASSFGQQQETQYF. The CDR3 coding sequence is TGTGCCAGCAGCTTCGGTCAACAGCAAGAGACCCAGTACTTC.